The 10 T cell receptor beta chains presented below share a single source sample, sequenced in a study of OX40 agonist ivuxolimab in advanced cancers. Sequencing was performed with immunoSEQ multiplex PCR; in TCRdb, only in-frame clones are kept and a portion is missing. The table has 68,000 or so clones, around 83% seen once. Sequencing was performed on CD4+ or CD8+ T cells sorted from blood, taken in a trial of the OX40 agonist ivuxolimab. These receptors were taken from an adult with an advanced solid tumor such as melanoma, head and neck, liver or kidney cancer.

The CDR3 loop is CASSDRPTGELFF. The CDR3, as DNA: TGTGCTAGTTCGGACAGGCCGACCGGGGAGCTGTTTTTT. The gene calls are TRBV12-5 and TRBJ2-2, with TRBD1 matching over 7 bases. Germline CDR1 LGHNT, CDR2 FRNRAP. The V and J ends lost 8 bases and 5 bases, in that order; junction bases with no gene match: 5. The CDR3 is 13 residues long.

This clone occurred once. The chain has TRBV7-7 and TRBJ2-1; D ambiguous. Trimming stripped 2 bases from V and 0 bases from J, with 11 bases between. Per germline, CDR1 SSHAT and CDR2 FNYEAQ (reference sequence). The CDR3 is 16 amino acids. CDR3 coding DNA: TGTGCCAGCAGCTTATACCTAGATAGCTCCTACAATGAGCAGTTCTTC. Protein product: CASSLYLDSSYNEQFF.

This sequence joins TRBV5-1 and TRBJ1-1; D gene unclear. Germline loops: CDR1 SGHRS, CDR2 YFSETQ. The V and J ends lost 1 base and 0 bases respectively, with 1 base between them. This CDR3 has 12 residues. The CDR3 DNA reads TGCGCCAGCAGCTTGCTGAACACTGAAGCTTTCTTT. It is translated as CASSLLNTEAFF.

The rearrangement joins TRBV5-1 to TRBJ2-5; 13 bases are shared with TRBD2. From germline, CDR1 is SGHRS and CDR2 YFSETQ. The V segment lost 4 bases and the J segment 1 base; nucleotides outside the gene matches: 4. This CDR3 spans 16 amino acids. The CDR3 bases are TGCGCCAGCAGCCTCCGACTAGCGGGGGGCCAAGAGACCCAGTACTTC. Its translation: CASSLRLAGGQETQYF. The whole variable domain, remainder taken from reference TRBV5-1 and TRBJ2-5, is KAGVTQTPRYLIKTRGQQVTLSCSPISGHRSVSWYQQTPGQGLQFLFEYFSETQRNKGNFPGRFSGRQFSNSRSEMNVSTLELGDSALYLCASSLRLAGGQETQYFGPGTRLLVL.

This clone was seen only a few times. CDR3 region: CASSREEGHEAFF. The CDR3 DNA reads TGTGCCAGCTCACGCGAGGAAGGTCACGAAGCTTTCTTT. This chain joins TRBV18 and TRBJ1-1; D is ambiguous. The germline V gene encodes CDR1 KGHSH and CDR2 LQKENI. This CDR3 has 13 amino acids. Trimming took off 4 bases at V and 8 bases at J, with 14 bases between the two ends.

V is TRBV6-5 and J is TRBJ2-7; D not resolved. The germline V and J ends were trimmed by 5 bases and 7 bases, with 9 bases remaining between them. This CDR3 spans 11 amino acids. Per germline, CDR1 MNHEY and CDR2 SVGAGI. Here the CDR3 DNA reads TGTGCCAGCAGTAACCCTGAGGAGCAGTACTTC. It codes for CASSNPEEQYF.

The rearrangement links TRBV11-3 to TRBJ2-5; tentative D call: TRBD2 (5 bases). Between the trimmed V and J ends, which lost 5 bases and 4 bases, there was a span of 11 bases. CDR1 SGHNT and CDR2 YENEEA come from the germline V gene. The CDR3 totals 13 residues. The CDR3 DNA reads TGTGCCAGCAGCAAGACTATACGAGAGACCCAGTACTTC. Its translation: CASSKTIRETQYF.

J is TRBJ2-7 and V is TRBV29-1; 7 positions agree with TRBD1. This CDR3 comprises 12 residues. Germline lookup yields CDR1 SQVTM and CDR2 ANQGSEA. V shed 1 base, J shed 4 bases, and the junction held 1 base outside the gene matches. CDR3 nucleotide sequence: TGCAGCGTTGAAGGACAGGGTTACGAGCAGTACTTC. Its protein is CSVEGQGYEQYF.

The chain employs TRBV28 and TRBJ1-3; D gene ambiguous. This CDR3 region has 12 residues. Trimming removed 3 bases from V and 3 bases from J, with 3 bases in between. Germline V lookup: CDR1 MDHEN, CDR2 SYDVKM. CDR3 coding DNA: TGTGCCAGCAGTTTTGATGGAAACACCATATATTTT. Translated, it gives CASSFDGNTIYF. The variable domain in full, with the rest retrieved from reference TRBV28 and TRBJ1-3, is DVKVTQSSRYLVKRTGEKVFLECVQDMDHENMFWYRQDPGLGLRLIYFSYDVKMKEKGDIPEGYSVSREKKERFSLILESASTNQTSMYLCASSFDGNTIYFGEGSWLTVV.

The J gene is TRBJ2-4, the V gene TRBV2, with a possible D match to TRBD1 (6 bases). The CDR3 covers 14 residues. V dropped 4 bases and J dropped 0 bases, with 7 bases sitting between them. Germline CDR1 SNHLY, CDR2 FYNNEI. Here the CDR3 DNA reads TGTGCCAGCAGTGGGACAGTAGCCAAAAACATTCAGTACTTC. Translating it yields CASSGTVAKNIQYF.